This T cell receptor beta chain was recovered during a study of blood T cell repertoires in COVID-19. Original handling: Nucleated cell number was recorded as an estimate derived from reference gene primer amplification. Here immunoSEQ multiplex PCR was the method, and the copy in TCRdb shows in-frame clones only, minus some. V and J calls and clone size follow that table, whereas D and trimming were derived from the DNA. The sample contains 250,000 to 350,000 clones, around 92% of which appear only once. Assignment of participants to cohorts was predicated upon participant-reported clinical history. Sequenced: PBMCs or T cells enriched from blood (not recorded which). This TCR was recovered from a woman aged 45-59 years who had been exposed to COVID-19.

The CDR3 sequence is CASSVGRNEKLFF. CDR3 coding DNA: TGTGCCAGCAGTGTTGGGAGGAATGAAAAACTGTTTTTT. V usage is TRBV28 and J usage is TRBJ1-4, with D uncertain. The CDR3 spans 13 residues. Trimming left V 5 bases short and J 5 bases short, with 9 bases between. CDR1 is MDHEN, CDR2 SYDVKM, per germline.